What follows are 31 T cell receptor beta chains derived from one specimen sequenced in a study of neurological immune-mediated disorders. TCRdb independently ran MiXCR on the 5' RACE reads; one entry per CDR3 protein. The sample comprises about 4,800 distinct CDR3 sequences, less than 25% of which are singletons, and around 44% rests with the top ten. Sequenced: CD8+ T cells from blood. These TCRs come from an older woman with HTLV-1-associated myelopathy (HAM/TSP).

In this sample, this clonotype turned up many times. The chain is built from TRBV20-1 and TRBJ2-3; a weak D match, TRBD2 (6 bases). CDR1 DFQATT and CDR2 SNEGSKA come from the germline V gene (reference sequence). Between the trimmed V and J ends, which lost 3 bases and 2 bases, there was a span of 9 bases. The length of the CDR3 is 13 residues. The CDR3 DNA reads TGCAGTGCTAGTGGGGACTCCACAGATACGCAGTATTTT. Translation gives CSASGDSTDTQYF.

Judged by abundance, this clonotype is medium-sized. The CDR3 coding sequence is TGTGCCAGCAGTTACTCGGAGCGGGAGGCCGGCGATGAGCAGTTCTTC. It codes for CASSYSEREAGDEQFF. The V gene is TRBV6-2 or TRBV6-3, the J gene TRBJ2-1, with TRBD2 identical over 9 bases. Per germline, CDR1 MNHEY and CDR2 SVGEGT. V shed 0 bases and J 8 bases; nucleotides not matched to a gene: 8. The CDR3 loop spans 16 amino acids.

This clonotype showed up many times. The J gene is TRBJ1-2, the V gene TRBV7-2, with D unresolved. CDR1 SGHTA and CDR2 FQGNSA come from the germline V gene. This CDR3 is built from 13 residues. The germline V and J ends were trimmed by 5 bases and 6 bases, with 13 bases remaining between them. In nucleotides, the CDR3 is TGTGCCAGCAGCCCATCACCCGCTAATGGCTACACCTTC. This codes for CASSPSPANGYTF.

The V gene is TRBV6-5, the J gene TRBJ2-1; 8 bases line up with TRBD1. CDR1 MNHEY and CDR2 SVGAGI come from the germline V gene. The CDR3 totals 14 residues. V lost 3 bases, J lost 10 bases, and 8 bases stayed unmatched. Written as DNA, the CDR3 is TGTGCCAGCAGTTATCCCGGACAGGGCTACGAGCAGTTCTTC. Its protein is CASSYPGQGYEQFF.

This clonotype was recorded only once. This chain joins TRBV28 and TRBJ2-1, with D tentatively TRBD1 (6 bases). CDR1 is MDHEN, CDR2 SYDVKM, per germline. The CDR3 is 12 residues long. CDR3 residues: CGTDRYYNEQFF. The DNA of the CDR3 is TGTGGAACGGACAGATACTACAATGAGCAGTTCTTC.

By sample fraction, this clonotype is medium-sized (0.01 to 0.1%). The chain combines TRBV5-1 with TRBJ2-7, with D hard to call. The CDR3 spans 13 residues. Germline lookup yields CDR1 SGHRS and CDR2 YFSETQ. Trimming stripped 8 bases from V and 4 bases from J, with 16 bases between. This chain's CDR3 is CASKLFVGYEQYF. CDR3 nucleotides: TGCGCCAGTAAACTTTTTGTCGGATACGAGCAGTACTTC.

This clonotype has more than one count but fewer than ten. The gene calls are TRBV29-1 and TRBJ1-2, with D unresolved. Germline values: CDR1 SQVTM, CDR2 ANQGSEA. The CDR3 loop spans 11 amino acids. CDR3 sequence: CSTDVGYGYTF. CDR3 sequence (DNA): TGCAGTACTGACGTAGGCTATGGCTACACCTTC.

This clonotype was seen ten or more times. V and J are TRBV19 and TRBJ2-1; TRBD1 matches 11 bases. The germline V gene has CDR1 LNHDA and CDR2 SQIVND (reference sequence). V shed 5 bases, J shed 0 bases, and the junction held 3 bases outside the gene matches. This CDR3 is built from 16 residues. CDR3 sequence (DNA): TGTGCCAGTAGTGCCGGGACAGGGGGCTCCTACAATGAGCAGTTCTTC. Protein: CASSAGTGGSYNEQFF.

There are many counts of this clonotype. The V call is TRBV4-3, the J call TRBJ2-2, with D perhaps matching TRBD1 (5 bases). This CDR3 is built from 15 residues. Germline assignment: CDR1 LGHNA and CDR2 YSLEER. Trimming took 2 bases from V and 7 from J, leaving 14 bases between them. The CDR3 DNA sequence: TGCGCCAGCAGCCAAAGGGGCAGGGTTCACGGGGAGCTGTTTTTT. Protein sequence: CASSQRGRVHGELFF.

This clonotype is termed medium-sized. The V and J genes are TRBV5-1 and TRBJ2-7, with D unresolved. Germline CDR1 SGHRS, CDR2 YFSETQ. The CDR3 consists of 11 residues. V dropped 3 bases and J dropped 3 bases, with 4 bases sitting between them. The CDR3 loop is CASSWDYEQYF. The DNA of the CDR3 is TGCGCCAGCAGCTGGGACTACGAGCAGTACTTC.

CDR3 in amino acids: CSARDLEKGSYNEQFF. Here the CDR3 DNA reads TGCAGTGCTAGAGATCTGGAGAAGGGTTCCTACAATGAGCAGTTCTTC. The chain joins TRBV20-1 to TRBJ2-1; D is undetermined. Germline-derived CDR1 and CDR2 are DFQATT and SNEGSKA (reference sequence). V was clipped by 0 bases and J by 1 base, with 13 bases between them. The CDR3 length is 16 residues.

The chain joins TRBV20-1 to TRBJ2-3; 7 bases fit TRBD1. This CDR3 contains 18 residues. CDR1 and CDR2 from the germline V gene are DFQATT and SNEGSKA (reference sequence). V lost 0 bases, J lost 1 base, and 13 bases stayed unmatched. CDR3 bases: TGCAGTGCTAGAGATCAAGGGGGCGGAATTGTTGGCACAGATACGCAGTATTTT. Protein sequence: CSARDQGGGIVGTDTQYF.

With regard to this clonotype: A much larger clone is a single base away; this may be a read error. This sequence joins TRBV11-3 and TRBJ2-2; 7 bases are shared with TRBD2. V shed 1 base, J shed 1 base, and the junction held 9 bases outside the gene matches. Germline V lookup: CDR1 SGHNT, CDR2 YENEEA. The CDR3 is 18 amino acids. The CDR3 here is CASSLVRAAGRNTGELFF. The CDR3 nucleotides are TGTGCCAGCAGCTTAGTACGTGCAGCGGGGAGGAACACCGGGGAGCTGTTTTTT. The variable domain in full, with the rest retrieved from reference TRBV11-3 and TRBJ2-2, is EAGVVQSPRYKIIEKKQPVAFWCNPISGHNTLYWYLQNLGQGPELLIRYENEEAVDDSQLPKDRFSAERLKGVDSTLKIQPAELGDSAVYLCASSLVRAAGRNTGELFFGEGSRLTVL.

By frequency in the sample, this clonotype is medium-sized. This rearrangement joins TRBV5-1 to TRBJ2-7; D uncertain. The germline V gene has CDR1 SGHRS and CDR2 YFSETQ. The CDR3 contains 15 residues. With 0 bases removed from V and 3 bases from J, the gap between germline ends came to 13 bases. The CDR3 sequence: CASSLEAANYYEQYF. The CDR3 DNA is TGCGCCAGCAGCTTGGAGGCAGCCAACTACTACGAGCAGTACTTC.

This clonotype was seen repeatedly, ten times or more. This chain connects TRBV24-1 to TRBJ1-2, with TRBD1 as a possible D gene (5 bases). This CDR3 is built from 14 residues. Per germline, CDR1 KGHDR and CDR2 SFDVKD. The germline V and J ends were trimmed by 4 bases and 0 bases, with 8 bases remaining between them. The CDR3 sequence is CATSEGPANYGYTF. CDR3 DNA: TGTGCCACCAGTGAGGGACCTGCTAACTATGGCTACACCTTC.

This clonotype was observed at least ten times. CDR3 sequence (DNA): TGCGCCAGCAGCCAGAGGGAGAGGGGGCTAGACAATGAGCAGTTCTTC. It encodes CASSQRERGLDNEQFF. V is TRBV4-1 and J is TRBJ2-1, with TRBD1 identical over 7 bases. The CDR3 length is 16 residues. The V gene's germline CDR1 is MGHRA and CDR2 YSYEKL. The trim removed 3 bases at V and 5 bases at J, leaving 10 bases unmatched.

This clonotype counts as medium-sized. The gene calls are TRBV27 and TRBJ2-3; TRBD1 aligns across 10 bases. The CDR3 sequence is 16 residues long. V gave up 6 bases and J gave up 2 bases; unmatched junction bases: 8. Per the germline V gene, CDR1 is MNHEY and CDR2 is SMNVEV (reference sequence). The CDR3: CASSFSGTGDTDTQYF. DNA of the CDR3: TGTGCCAGCAGCTTCTCGGGGACAGGGGACACAGATACGCAGTATTTT.

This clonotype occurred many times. The CDR3 DNA sequence: TGTGCCAGCATCGCGAATATCCCAGGGGGTAGAGACACTGAAGCTTTCTTT. As protein: CASIANIPGGRDTEAFF. The chain carries TRBV3-1 and TRBJ1-1; 7 positions agree with TRBD1. The germline V gene has CDR1 LGHDT and CDR2 YNNKEL (reference sequence). Trimming took 7 bases from V and 3 from J; bases not matched to a gene: 17. This CDR3 is built from 17 residues.

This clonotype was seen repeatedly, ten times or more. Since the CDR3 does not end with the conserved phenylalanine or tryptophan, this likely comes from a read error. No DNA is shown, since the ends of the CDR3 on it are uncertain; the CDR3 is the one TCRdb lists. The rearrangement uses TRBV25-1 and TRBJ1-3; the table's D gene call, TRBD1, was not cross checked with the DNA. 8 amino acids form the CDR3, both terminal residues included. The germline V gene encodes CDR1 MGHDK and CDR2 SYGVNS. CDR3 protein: CASNRDSL.

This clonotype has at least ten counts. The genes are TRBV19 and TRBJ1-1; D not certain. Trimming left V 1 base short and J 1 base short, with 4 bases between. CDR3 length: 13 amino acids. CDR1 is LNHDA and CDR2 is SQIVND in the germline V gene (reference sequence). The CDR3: CASSIGGNTEAFF. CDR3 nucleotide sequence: TGTGCCAGTAGTATAGGGGGGAACACTGAAGCTTTCTTT.

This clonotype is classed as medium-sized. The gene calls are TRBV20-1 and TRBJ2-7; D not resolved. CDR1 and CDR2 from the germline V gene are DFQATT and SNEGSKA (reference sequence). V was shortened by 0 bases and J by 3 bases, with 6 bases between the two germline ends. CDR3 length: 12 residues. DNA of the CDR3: TGCAGTGCTAGAGATGAAAGCTACGAGCAGTACTTC. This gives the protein CSARDESYEQYF.

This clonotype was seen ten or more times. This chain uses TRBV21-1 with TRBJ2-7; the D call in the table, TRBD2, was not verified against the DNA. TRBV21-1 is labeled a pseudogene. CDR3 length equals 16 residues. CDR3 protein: CASSKGCGRESYEQYF. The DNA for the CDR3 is TGTGCCAGCAGCAAAGGGTGCGGGAGAGAATCCTACGAGCAGTACTTC.

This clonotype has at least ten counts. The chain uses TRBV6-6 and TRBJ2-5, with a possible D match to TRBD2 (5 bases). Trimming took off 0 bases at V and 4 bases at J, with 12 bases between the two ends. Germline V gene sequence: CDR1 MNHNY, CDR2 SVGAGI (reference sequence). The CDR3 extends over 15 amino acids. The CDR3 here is CASSYSYPGSETQYF. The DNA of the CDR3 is TGTGCCAGCAGTTACTCTTATCCGGGATCAGAGACCCAGTACTTC.

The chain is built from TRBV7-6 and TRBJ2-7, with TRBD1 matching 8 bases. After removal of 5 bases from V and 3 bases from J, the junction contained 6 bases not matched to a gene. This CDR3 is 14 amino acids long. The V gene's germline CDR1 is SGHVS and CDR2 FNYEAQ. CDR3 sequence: CASSTGTGGYEQYF. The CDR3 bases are TGTGCCAGCAGCACCGGGACAGGAGGCTACGAGCAGTACTTC.

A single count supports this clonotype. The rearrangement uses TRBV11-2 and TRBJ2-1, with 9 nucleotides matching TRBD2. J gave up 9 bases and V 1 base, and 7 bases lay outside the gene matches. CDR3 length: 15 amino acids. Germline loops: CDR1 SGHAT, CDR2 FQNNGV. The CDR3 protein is CASSLGPAGGFEQFF. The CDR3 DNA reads TGTGCCAGCAGCTTAGGTCCAGCGGGAGGATTTGAGCAGTTCTTC.

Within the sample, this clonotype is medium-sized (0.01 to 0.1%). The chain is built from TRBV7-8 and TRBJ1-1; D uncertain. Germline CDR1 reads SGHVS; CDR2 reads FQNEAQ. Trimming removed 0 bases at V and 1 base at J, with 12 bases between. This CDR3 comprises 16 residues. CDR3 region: CASSLAIGHPNTEAFF. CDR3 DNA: TGTGCCAGCAGCTTAGCGATTGGGCACCCGAACACTGAAGCTTTCTTT.

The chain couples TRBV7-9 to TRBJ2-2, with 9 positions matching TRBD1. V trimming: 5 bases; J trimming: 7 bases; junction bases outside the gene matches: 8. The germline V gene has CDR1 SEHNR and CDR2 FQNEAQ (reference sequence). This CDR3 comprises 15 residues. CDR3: CASSHDRGSNGELFF. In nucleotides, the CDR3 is TGTGCCAGCAGCCACGACAGGGGGTCGAACGGGGAGCTGTTTTTT.

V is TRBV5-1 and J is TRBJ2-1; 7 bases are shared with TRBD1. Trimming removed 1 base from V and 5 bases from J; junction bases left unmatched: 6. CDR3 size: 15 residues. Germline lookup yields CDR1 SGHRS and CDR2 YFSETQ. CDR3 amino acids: CASSLLVQGNNEQFF. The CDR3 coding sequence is TGCGCCAGCAGCTTGTTGGTACAGGGGAACAATGAGCAGTTCTTC. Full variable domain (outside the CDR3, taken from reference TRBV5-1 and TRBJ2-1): KAGVTQTPRYLIKTRGQQVTLSCSPISGHRSVSWYQQTPGQGLQFLFEYFSETQRNKGNFPGRFSGRQFSNSRSEMNVSTLELGDSALYLCASSLLVQGNNEQFFGPGTRLTVL.

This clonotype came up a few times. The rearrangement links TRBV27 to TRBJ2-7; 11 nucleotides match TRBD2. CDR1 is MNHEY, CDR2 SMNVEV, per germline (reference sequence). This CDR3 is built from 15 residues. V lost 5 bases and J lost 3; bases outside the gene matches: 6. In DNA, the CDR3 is TGTGCCAGCAGTCCGGGACTAGCGGCAGACTACGAGCAGTACTTC. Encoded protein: CASSPGLAADYEQYF.

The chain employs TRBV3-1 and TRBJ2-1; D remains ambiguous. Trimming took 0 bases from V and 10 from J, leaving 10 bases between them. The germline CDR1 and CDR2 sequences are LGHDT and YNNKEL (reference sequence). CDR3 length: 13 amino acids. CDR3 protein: CASSQDNHGEQFF. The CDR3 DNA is TGTGCCAGCAGCCAAGATAATCATGGAGAGCAGTTCTTC.

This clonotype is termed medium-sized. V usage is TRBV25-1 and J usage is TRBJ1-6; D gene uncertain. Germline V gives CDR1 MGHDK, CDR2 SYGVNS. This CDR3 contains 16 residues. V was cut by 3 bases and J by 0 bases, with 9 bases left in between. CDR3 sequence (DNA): TGTGCCAGCAGTGATGGGCGTAGCTCCTATAATTCACCCCTCCACTTT. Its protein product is CASSDGRSSYNSPLHF.